The 27 T cell receptor beta chains reported below all come from one sample, sequenced in a study of T cell responses to AZD1222 COVID-19 vaccine. Profiled with immunoSEQ multiplex PCR; TCRdb holds only in-frame clones, not every one. The sample carries about 160,000 clones, approximately 93% recorded once. The sequencing used peripheral blood, collected on day 0 of AZD1222 vaccination. The receptors were sampled from an adult in good health.

The DNA of the CDR3 is TGTGCCTGGAGCTTGACAGCAGTTAATGAAAAACTGTTTTTT. This gives the protein CAWSLTAVNEKLFF. This chain links TRBV30 with TRBJ1-4; D is possibly TRBD1 (5 bases). The CDR3 runs 14 residues. Germline V CDR1 and CDR2: GTSNPN, SVGIG (reference sequence). Trimming took 3 bases from V and 4 from J, leaving 12 bases between them.

The rearrangement joins TRBV19 to TRBJ1-1, with D possibly being TRBD1 (6 bases). Germline loops: CDR1 LNHDA, CDR2 SQIVND (reference sequence). The CDR3 loop spans 14 amino acids. The V and J ends lost 7 bases and 0 bases respectively, with 12 bases between them. Here the CDR3 reads CASKAGQLNTEAFF. The CDR3 DNA reads as TGTGCCAGTAAAGCAGGACAGCTGAACACTGAAGCTTTCTTT. Supplemented by reference TRBV19 and TRBJ1-1, the full variable domain reads DGGITQSPKYLFRKEGQNVTLSCEQNLNHDAMYWYRQDPGQGLRLIYYSQIVNDFQKGDIAEGYSVSREKKESFPLTVTSAQKNPTAFYLCASKAGQLNTEAFFGQGTRLTVV.

The V and J genes are TRBV6-5 and TRBJ2-1, with TRBD2 identical over 11 bases. The J segment lost 7 bases and the V segment lost 6 bases, leaving 8 bases of the junction unmatched. The CDR3 length is 15 residues. In germline, CDR1 is MNHEY, CDR2 SVGAGI. This chain's CDR3 is CASRDLAGGVNEQFF. CDR3 in DNA: TGTGCCAGCAGAGATCTAGCGGGGGGAGTAAATGAGCAGTTCTTC.

This clone was observed once. The chain couples TRBV1 to TRBJ2-7. TRBV1 is annotated as a pseudogene. This CDR3 is built from 16 residues. The DNA of the CDR3 is TGCACCAGCAGCCAAGATGGTAAAATCGCCGCCTACGAGCAGTACTTC. As protein: CTSSQDGKIAAYEQYF.

The chain is built from TRBV10-3 and TRBJ1-3; D gene unclear. This CDR3 spans 18 amino acids. The germline V gene has CDR1 ENHRY and CDR2 SYGVKD. Trimming took 8 bases from V and 2 from J, leaving 25 bases between them. CDR3 in amino acids: CAIRLSGNSELTGNTIYF. Written as DNA, the CDR3 is TGTGCCATCCGTCTTTCGGGTAACAGCGAACTTACTGGAAACACCATATATTTT.

The CDR3 DNA follows: TGTGCCAGCTCACCTCAGGGGCGCCGCCCTAATGGCTACACCTTC. The encoded protein is CASSPQGRRPNGYTF. The chain uses TRBV18 and TRBJ1-2; D possibly corresponds to TRBD1 (6 bases). Trimming removed 3 bases at V and 6 bases at J, with 17 bases between. The CDR3 runs to 15 residues. Per germline, CDR1 KGHSH and CDR2 LQKENI.

The V and J genes are TRBV29-1 and TRBJ1-2; 10 positions match TRBD1. The length of the CDR3 is 13 residues. Germline lookup yields CDR1 SQVTM and CDR2 ANQGSEA. J gave up 5 bases and V 7 bases, and 7 bases lay outside the gene matches. The CDR3 reads CSAGQGVTYGYTF. The DNA for the CDR3 is TGCAGCGCCGGACAGGGGGTGACTTATGGCTACACCTTC.

This sequence joins TRBV7-9 and TRBJ2-7; D uncertain. Trimming pared 5 bases from V and 2 bases from J, leaving 4 bases between. CDR1 is SEHNR, CDR2 FQNEAQ, per germline (reference sequence). This CDR3 contains 11 residues. The CDR3: CASSTTYEQYF. The CDR3, as DNA: TGTGCCAGCAGCACAACCTACGAGCAGTACTTC.

The chain recombines TRBV30 with TRBJ1-1; unclear D gene. This CDR3 has 14 amino acids. CDR1 is GTSNPN, CDR2 SVGIG, per germline (reference sequence). V was pared by 0 bases and J by 2 bases, with 10 bases between. The DNA of the CDR3 is TGTGCCTGGAGTGTAACCGCCTCCAACACTGAAGCTTTCTTT. Amino acids: CAWSVTASNTEAFF.

In nucleotides, the CDR3 is TGTGCCAGCAGCTTCCAGGGTCTTAATTCACCCCTCCACTTT. Translation: CASSFQGLNSPLHF. The chain links TRBV7-9 to TRBJ1-6; weak D call: TRBD1 (5 bases). Germline assignment: CDR1 SEHNR and CDR2 FQNEAQ (reference sequence). V lost 3 bases, J lost 6 bases, and 9 bases lay in between. The CDR3 spans 14 residues.

The rearrangement links TRBV9 to TRBJ2-3, with unresolved D. The CDR3 is made up of 16 amino acids. Trimming cost V 3 bases and J 2 bases, with 16 bases left between them. The germline V gene has CDR1 SGDLS and CDR2 YYNGEE. CDR3 sequence (DNA): TGTGCCAGCAGCGCCTATCGGGTGGGCCCCACAGATACGCAGTATTTT. Its translation: CASSAYRVGPTDTQYF.

Note on this clone: This CDR3 fails to terminate in the conserved phenylalanine or tryptophan, so it likely reflects a read error. The DNA is omitted, as the CDR3 cannot be located on it reliably, and the CDR3 follows TCRdb's listing. The CDR3 sequence is CSVEDPGDGRNL. The chain employs TRBV29-1 and TRBJ1-1. From its first to its last residue, the CDR3 has 12 amino acids. Germline lookup yields CDR1 SQVTM and CDR2 ANQGSEA.

The CDR3 DNA is TGTGCCAGCAGGCTTTGGAATCAGCCCCAGCATTTT. The encoded protein is CASRLWNQPQHF. This chain joins TRBV12-3 or TRBV12-4 and TRBJ1-5, with D hard to call. V dropped 6 bases and J dropped 4 bases, with 7 bases sitting between them. The CDR3 runs 12 residues.

The J gene is TRBJ1-5, the V gene TRBV19, with D hard to call. CDR3 length: 17 amino acids. V lost 3 bases, J lost 1 base, and 16 bases lay in between. Germline values: CDR1 LNHDA, CDR2 SQIVND (reference sequence). This CDR3 is CASSIMGKGISNQPQHF. The CDR3 coding sequence is TGTGCCAGTAGTATTATGGGGAAGGGTATAAGCAATCAGCCCCAGCATTTT. The variable domain in full, completed from reference TRBV19 and TRBJ1-5, reads DGGITQSPKYLFRKEGQNVTLSCEQNLNHDAMYWYRQDPGQGLRLIYYSQIVNDFQKGDIAEGYSVSREKKESFPLTVTSAQKNPTAFYLCASSIMGKGISNQPQHFGDGTRLSIL.

The chain has TRBV3-1 (or the pseudogene TRBV3-2) and TRBJ1-5; D is unclear. V was pared by 1 base and J by 10 bases, with 11 bases between. This CDR3 spans 13 amino acids. Germline values: CDR1 LGHDT, CDR2 YNNKEL (reference sequence). CDR3 sequence reads: CASSQGKGLPQHF. The CDR3 DNA is TGTGCCAGCAGCCAAGGCAAAGGCCTACCCCAGCATTTT.

The CDR3 coding sequence is TGCGCCAGCAGCCACCGACAGGGGAGGGGCTCCTACGAGCAGTACTTC. Protein sequence: CASSHRQGRGSYEQYF. The chain recombines TRBV4-1 with TRBJ2-7, with D possibly TRBD1 on 8 matching bases. Germline values: CDR1 MGHRA, CDR2 YSYEKL. This CDR3 has 16 amino acids. Trimming stripped 3 bases from V and 0 bases from J, with 15 bases between.

The CDR3 bases are TGTGCCAGCAGCTTTACGGTCACTAATGAAAAACTGTTTTTT. Translating gives CASSFTVTNEKLFF. The chain links TRBV11-2 to TRBJ1-4; D is unresolved. CDR3 size: 14 residues. Germline-derived CDR1 and CDR2 are SGHAT and FQNNGV. Trimming pared 3 bases from V and 2 bases from J, leaving 7 bases between.

The chain links TRBV9 to TRBJ2-2; 8 nucleotides align to TRBD2. J was trimmed by 2 bases and V by 4 bases; bases with no gene match: 4. Germline values: CDR1 SGDLS, CDR2 YYNGEE. The CDR3 totals 15 residues. CDR3 amino acids: CASSLAGGNTGELFF. The CDR3 DNA reads TGTGCCAGCAGCCTCGCGGGGGGTAACACCGGGGAGCTGTTTTTT.

This clone came up a few times. One end of the junction is discordant with germline, which a read error may explain. The rearrangement joins TRBV7-3 to TRBJ1-1; no definite D call. In germline, CDR1 is SGHTA, CDR2 FQGTGA. The CDR3 spans 13 residues. The CDR3 nucleotides read TGTGCCAGCAGCCTAACAACGAACACTGAAGCTTTCTTT. Translated, it gives CASSLTTNTEAFF.

This chain connects TRBV4-3 to TRBJ1-4; D possibly corresponds to TRBD1 (6 bases). Germline CDR1 is LGHNA and CDR2 is YSLEER. There are 19 residues in the CDR3. V dropped 1 base and J dropped 4 bases, with 22 bases sitting between them. CDR3 in DNA: TGCGCCAGCAGCCAAGGACCGCCGGACAGAACCTTCCTTAATGAAAAACTGTTTTTT. This codes for CASSQGPPDRTFLNEKLFF.

The V and J genes are TRBV28 and TRBJ1-1, with D unclear. With 2 bases removed from V and 3 bases from J, the gap between germline ends came to 7 bases. Germline loops: CDR1 MDHEN, CDR2 SYDVKM. The CDR3 is 13 amino acids. CDR3 protein: CASSLRTDTEAFF. DNA of the CDR3: TGTGCCAGCAGTTTACGGACGGACACTGAAGCTTTCTTT.

The chain joins TRBV12-3 or TRBV12-4 to TRBJ1-2; 8 nucleotides align to TRBD1. V dropped 5 bases and J dropped 8; count of bases not matched to a gene: 7. The CDR3 extends over 13 amino acids. The CDR3: CASSRTGRRGYTF. The CDR3 region has the DNA TGTGCCAGCAGTCGGACAGGGAGACGAGGCTACACCTTC.

The chain combines TRBV2 with TRBJ1-1; D not resolved. This CDR3 has 14 amino acids. CDR1 is SNHLY and CDR2 is FYNNEI in the germline V gene. V lost 2 bases, J lost 5 bases, and 12 bases lay in between. CDR3 bases: TGTGCCAGCAGTGAATTCCTTCGTAGGACTGAAGCTTTCTTT. It specifies CASSEFLRRTEAFF.

A remark on this clone: The junction departs from germline at one end; a sequencing error may be responsible. This same CDR3 is encoded by further DNA sequences in the sample. The chain links TRBV4-1 to TRBJ1-2; D unclear. The CDR3 is 18 residues long. Germline V CDR1 and CDR2: MGHRA, YSYEKL. The CDR3 reads CASSQDRSEWQKLYGYTF. CDR3 coding DNA: TGCGCCAGCAGTCAAGATCGCTCTGAGTGGCAGAAACTCTATGGCTACACCTTC.

This sequence joins TRBV29-1 and TRBJ1-5; D is ambiguous. The germline CDR1 and CDR2 sequences are SQVTM and ANQGSEA. The CDR3 has 13 amino acids. Trimming shortened V by 5 bases and J by 7 bases, and 15 bases separated the two germline ends. The CDR3 here is CSVTILGGQPQHF. The CDR3 DNA reads TGCAGCGTTACAATACTGGGAGGGCAGCCCCAGCATTTT.

This chain links TRBV11-2 with TRBJ2-1, with 7 bases aligning to TRBD2. V shed 3 bases and J 3 bases; nucleotides not matched to a gene: 5. CDR3 length: 15 amino acids. Germline CDR1 and CDR2: SGHAT and FQNNGV. DNA for the CDR3: TGTGCCAGCAGCTTTATCTCGGGGGGCTACAATGAGCAGTTCTTC. Its protein product is CASSFISGGYNEQFF.

The rearrangement uses TRBV9 and TRBJ1-2, with TRBD1 matching 7 bases. Germline V lookup: CDR1 SGDLS, CDR2 YYNGEE. This CDR3 has 14 amino acids. After removal of 2 bases from V and 3 bases from J, the junction contained 4 bases not matched to a gene. In DNA form, the CDR3 reads TGTGCCAGCAGCGTCTCGGGGACAGACTATGGCTACACCTTC. Encoded protein: CASSVSGTDYGYTF.